Detailed here is one TCR beta chain. Its antigen remains unknown. While the first cohort had some 700 subjects, the donors belonged to the separate validation cohort of 100 to 150 subjects. This sample is drawn from a study of cytomegalovirus exposure and HLA in healthy donors. Study results and limitations: Researchers reported that three CMV-associated chains were confirmed in vitro as CMV antigen-specific. Using the classifier, cytomegalovirus status was reportedly diagnosed with high specificity and sensitivity.

TCRdb keeps only in-frame clones here, not all; method: immunoSEQ multiplex PCR. This sample carries 95,000 to 150,000 clones, around nine tenths of them seen once, and the ten largest clones take less than 2%. The sequencing input was PBMCs. The origin of this receptor is a woman aged 18-30 years in good health and CMV-seronegative.

For the CDR3, the DNA is TGTGCCAGCAGAACGGACACCTATCAGCCCCAGCATTTT. Translating gives CASRTDTYQPQHF. This chain links TRBV6-1 with TRBJ1-5, with a possible D match to TRBD1 (5 bases). Trimming took off 6 bases at V and 5 bases at J, with 11 bases between the two ends. Germline V CDR1 and CDR2: MNHNS, SASEGT. The CDR3 consists of 13 residues.